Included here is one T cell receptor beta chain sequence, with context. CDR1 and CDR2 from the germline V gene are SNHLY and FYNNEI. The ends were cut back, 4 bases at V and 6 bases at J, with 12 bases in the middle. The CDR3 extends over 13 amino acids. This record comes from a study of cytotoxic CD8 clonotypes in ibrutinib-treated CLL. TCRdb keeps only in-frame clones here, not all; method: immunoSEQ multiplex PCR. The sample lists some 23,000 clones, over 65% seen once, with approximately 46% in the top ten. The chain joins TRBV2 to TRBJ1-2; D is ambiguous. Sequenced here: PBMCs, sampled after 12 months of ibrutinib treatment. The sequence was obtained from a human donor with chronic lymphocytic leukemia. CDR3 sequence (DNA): TGTGCCAGCAGTGCGCGGGAAAGGAATGGCTACACCTTC. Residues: CASSARERNGYTF.